Here is one TCR beta chain with its context. This CDR3 is 14 amino acids long. CDR1 is WNHNN, CDR2 SYGVQD, per germline (reference sequence). V lost 5 bases and J lost 4, with 11 bases in between. This entry is derived from a study of blood T cell repertoires in COVID-19. For the study at large: The United States, Italy and Spain provided the acute and convalescent COVID-19 samples. T cells, B-cell-depleted T cells, or PBMCs supplied cDNA or gDNA.

As originally analysed: Reference gene primer amplification yielded estimated nucleated cell counts. Assay: immunoSEQ multiplex PCR; the TCRdb copy retains only in-frame clones and omits some. V and J calls and clone size are as listed in that table; D and trimming were resolved from the DNA. This sample yields approximately 20,000 clones, of which approximately 88% are seen a single time; more than 3% belongs to the top ten. This receptor was identified in a human donor in a cohort sampled during active COVID-19. The chain employs TRBV10-1 and TRBJ2-2; D may be TRBD1 (6 bases). Sequenced material: peripheral blood. Here the CDR3 reads CASSPGTTTGELFF. DNA of the CDR3: TGCGCCAGCAGTCCCGGGACAACCACCGGGGAGCTGTTTTTT.